The 5 T cell receptor beta chains in this list originate from one sample, sequenced in a study of blood T cell repertoires in COVID-19. Produced via immunoSEQ multiplex PCR; TCRdb's table is partial and in-frame only. This sample has 54,000 or so clones; roughly 87% occur once, and the top ten carry 7% to 10%. Sequencing was carried out using peripheral blood. The receptors here all came from a man aged 50 or older with active COVID-19.

The chain uses TRBV9 and TRBJ1-6, with D perhaps matching TRBD1 (6 bases). Trimming stripped 4 bases from V and 0 bases from J, with 11 bases between. The CDR3 runs 16 residues. Germline-derived CDR1 and CDR2 are SGDLS and YYNGEE. The CDR3 here is CASSPGTSSYNSPLHF. CDR3 sequence (DNA): TGTGCCAGCAGCCCGGGGACAAGCTCCTATAATTCACCCCTCCACTTT.

J is TRBJ1-4 and V is TRBV5-1, with D unclear. CDR1 is SGHRS and CDR2 is YFSETQ in the germline V gene. Deletions cut 3 bases from V and 5 bases from J, with 11 bases between. This CDR3 comprises 14 residues. The CDR3 reads CASSSGSSNEKLFF. CDR3 nucleotides: TGCGCCAGCAGCTCGGGATCGTCCAATGAAAAACTGTTTTTT.

The table lists this clone with a few counts. The chain couples TRBV19 to TRBJ2-7, with a possible D match to TRBD1 (5 bases). Trimming cost V 6 bases and J 6 bases, with 15 bases left between them. Per germline, CDR1 LNHDA and CDR2 SQIVND (reference sequence). The CDR3 contains 13 residues. CDR3 nucleotide sequence: TGTGCCAGTAGCACGACAGTGCTGGGCGAGCAGTACTTC. It yields the protein CASSTTVLGEQYF.

The gene calls are TRBV6-5 and TRBJ1-1; TRBD1 aligns across 8 bases. The germline V gene has CDR1 MNHEY and CDR2 SVGAGI. J gave up 10 bases and V 7 bases, and 2 bases lay outside the gene matches. This CDR3 has 10 amino acids. The CDR3 sequence: CASNGQGAFF. CDR3 nucleotide sequence: TGTGCCAGCAATGGACAGGGAGCTTTCTTT.

The V call is TRBV5-1, the J call TRBJ2-5, with D perhaps TRBD1 (6 bases). Per the germline V gene, CDR1 is SGHRS and CDR2 is YFSETQ. Trimming took off 5 bases at V and 5 bases at J, with 13 bases between the two ends. CDR3 size: 13 residues. The CDR3 DNA reads as TGCGCCAGCAGTCCAGGGGTGGTGGAGACCCAGTACTTC. Translated, it gives CASSPGVVETQYF.